These 17 T cell receptor beta chains were sequenced from one sample in a study of CD4 T cells in relation to SARS-CoV-2 and coronaviruses. CD4+ T cells from unexposed donors were obtained before the COVID-19 pandemic (2011-2018). CD4+ T cells were isolated from the cells after 10 days of culture. Libraries were prepared by immunoSEQ multiplex PCR; TCRdb keeps only in-frame clonotypes and omits some of them. Of about 21,000 clones in the sample, 74% were seen once. These TCRs' antigens remain unknown. The sample comprised CD4+ T cells from PBMCs, cultured in vitro. These receptors were taken from a human donor in good health.

The V and J genes are TRBV11-2 and TRBJ2-1; no clear D gene. Trimming stripped 5 bases from V and 10 bases from J, with 9 bases between. The CDR3 consists of 11 residues. The V gene's germline CDR1 is SGHAT and CDR2 FQNNGV. CDR3 in amino acids: CASSPSNEQFF. Written as DNA, the CDR3 is TGTGCCAGCAGCCCAAGCAACGAGCAGTTCTTC. Using reference TRBV11-2 and TRBJ2-1 for the parts outside the CDR3, the full variable domain is EAGVAQSPRYKIIEKRQSVAFWCNPISGHATLYWYQQILGQGPKLLIQFQNNGVVDDSQLPKDRFSAERLKGVDSTLKIQPAKLEDSAVYLCASSPSNEQFFGPGTRLTVL.

This chain joins TRBV6-1 and TRBJ2-2; 8 bases are shared with TRBD2. Germline CDR1 is MNHNS and CDR2 is SASEGT. Unmatched junction bases numbered 0, after V lost 2 bases and J lost 1 base. CDR3 length: 15 residues. The CDR3 nucleotides are TGTGCCAGCAGTGAACTAGCGGGGAACACCGGGGAGCTGTTTTTT. Translated, it gives CASSELAGNTGELFF.

The gene calls are TRBV6-6 and TRBJ2-1, with TRBD2 identical over 12 bases. The germline CDR1 and CDR2 sequences are MNHNY and SVGAGI (reference sequence). The CDR3 contains 17 residues. J was trimmed by 9 bases and V by 5 bases; bases with no gene match: 14. CDR3 DNA sequence: TGTGCCAGCAGTCCAAACCTCCTAGCGGGAGGGGGGGGTGAGCAGTTCTTC. Its translation is CASSPNLLAGGGGEQFF.

This clone was observed a few times. Written as DNA, the CDR3 is TGTGCCTGGAGTAAAAAGGGACTTTCTGGAAACACCATATATTTT. This translates into CAWSKKGLSGNTIYF. The rearrangement uses TRBV30 and TRBJ1-3, with D possibly TRBD1 on 5 matching bases. The CDR3 is 15 residues long. Looked up from germline, CDR1 is GTSNPN and CDR2 is SVGIG (reference sequence). The ends were cut back, 2 bases at V and 1 base at J, with 12 bases in the middle.

J is TRBJ2-1 and V is TRBV6-2 or TRBV6-3; the match to TRBD2 covers 12 bases. With V trimmed by 4 bases and J by 9 bases, 16 bases remained unmatched. CDR1 is MNHEY and CDR2 is SVGEGT in the germline V gene. The length of the CDR3 is 18 residues. The chain's CDR3 is CASSSSPILAGGPSEQFF. The DNA for the CDR3 is TGTGCCAGCAGTTCGAGTCCCATCCTAGCGGGAGGGCCGAGTGAGCAGTTCTTC.

This clone turned up a few times. V gene TRBV3-1 (or the pseudogene TRBV3-2) combines with J gene TRBJ1-2; D call uncertain. CDR1 LGHDT and CDR2 YNNKEL come from the germline V gene (reference sequence). This CDR3 region has 12 residues. The V end was cut by 0 bases, the J end by 7 bases, with 6 bases between. CDR3 sequence (DNA): TGTGCCAGCAGCCAAGATACGGGTGGCTACACCTTC. Its translation: CASSQDTGGYTF.

This sequence joins TRBV18 and TRBJ2-2; D may correspond to TRBD1 or TRBD2 (5 bases each). CDR1 is KGHSH, CDR2 LQKENI, per germline. The CDR3 extends over 14 amino acids. V was shortened by 5 bases and J by 6 bases, with 13 bases between the two germline ends. The CDR3 sequence is CASSSTVGAGELFF. In DNA, the CDR3 is TGTGCCAGCTCATCGACGGTGGGGGCCGGGGAGCTGTTTTTT.

This sequence joins TRBV24-1 and TRBJ2-1; 12 positions agree with TRBD1. CDR3 length: 20 amino acids. Germline lookup yields CDR1 KGHDR and CDR2 SFDVKD. Trimming at V came to 5 bases and at J to 6 bases, leaving 19 bases not matched to a gene. CDR3 residues: CATSGRDRGHSGSTINEQFF. The CDR3 DNA is TGTGCCACCAGTGGAAGGGACAGGGGGCATTCCGGGTCCACAATCAATGAGCAGTTCTTC.

In nucleotides, the CDR3 is TGTGCCAGCAGCTTGGGCCTAGCGGATTACAATGAGCAGTTCTTC. Its protein product is CASSLGLADYNEQFF. V gene TRBV5-6 combines with J gene TRBJ2-1; 7 bases agree with TRBD2. The CDR3 is made up of 15 amino acids. Germline assignment: CDR1 SGHDT and CDR2 YYEEEE. J was trimmed by 4 bases and V by 0 bases; bases with no gene match: 4.

This clone was observed a few times. J is TRBJ1-3 and V is TRBV9; D is unclear. With 5 bases removed from V and 4 bases from J, the gap between germline ends came to 4 bases. Germline CDR1 reads SGDLS; CDR2 reads YYNGEE. The CDR3 runs to 11 residues. CDR3 region: CASSPGNTIYF. The CDR3 nucleotides are TGTGCCAGCAGTCCGGGAAACACCATATATTTT.

V is TRBV28 and J is TRBJ2-5; D might be TRBD2 (7 bases). The CDR3 length is 16 residues. Per germline, CDR1 MDHEN and CDR2 SYDVKM. Trimming removed 6 bases at V and 4 bases at J, with 21 bases between. Here the CDR3 reads CASSQPTGGRRETQYF. Here the CDR3 DNA reads TGTGCCAGCAGCCAACCCACGGGGGGCCGACGAGAGACCCAGTACTTC.

This sequence joins TRBV30 and TRBJ1-2, with TRBD1 matching over 8 bases. CDR3 length: 14 residues. Germline lookup yields CDR1 GTSNPN and CDR2 SVGIG (reference sequence). The V and J ends lost 5 bases and 4 bases, in that order; junction bases with no gene match: 9. The CDR3 nucleotides are TGTGCCTGGTATCAGACAGGGGCCTCCTATGGCTACACCTTC. This gives the protein CAWYQTGASYGYTF.

The count of this clone is one. The chain joins TRBV24-1 to TRBJ1-5; no definite D call. Deletions cut 3 bases from V and 9 bases from J, with 8 bases between. This CDR3 region has 12 residues. The germline V gene encodes CDR1 KGHDR and CDR2 SFDVKD. CDR3 nucleotide sequence: TGTGCCACCAGTGATGATGTAGGGCCCCAGCATTTT. It yields the protein CATSDDVGPQHF.

Details on this clone: The junction does not match germline at one end; this may be a read error. The chain links TRBV19 to TRBJ2-2; D gene ambiguous. This CDR3 comprises 13 residues. Germline V lookup: CDR1 LNHDA, CDR2 SQIVND (reference sequence). The CDR3 bases are TGTGCCAGTAGTATAAGGAACGCCGGGGAGCTGTTTTTT. It is translated as CASSIRNAGELFF.

This clone was seen only a few times. V and J are TRBV24-1 and TRBJ2-1; D perhaps matches TRBD2 (5 bases). The CDR3 totals 10 residues. Germline CDR1 and CDR2: KGHDR and SFDVKD. CDR3 coding DNA: TGTGGGCGTGGAGGTCATGAGCAGTTCTTC. Translated: CGRGGHEQFF.

This sequence joins TRBV11-2 and TRBJ2-3; 8 nucleotides line up with TRBD1. Looked up from germline, CDR1 is SGHAT and CDR2 is FQNNGV. There are 16 residues in the CDR3. V lost 5 bases and J lost 0; bases outside the gene matches: 7. The CDR3 loop is CASSLGQVLSTDTQYF. CDR3 coding DNA: TGTGCCAGCAGCCTGGGACAGGTCCTTAGCACAGATACGCAGTATTTT.

V and J are TRBV15 and TRBJ2-1; D not certain. V lost 1 base to trimming and J lost 3 bases, with 7 bases between them. The CDR3 is 14 residues long. CDR1 and CDR2 (germline): LNHNV, YYDKDF (reference sequence). The CDR3 sequence is CATSRVGVYNEQFF. The CDR3 DNA is TGTGCCACCAGCAGAGTTGGGGTCTACAATGAGCAGTTCTTC.